The clone carrying this TCR beta chain was counted between two and nine times. Its target is unknown. TCRdb reprocessed the 5' RACE reads via MiXCR and lists one record per CDR3 protein. Of some 160,000 distinct CDR3 sequences listed, approximately 12% are singletons. This specimen comes from a study of T-cell memory formation after mild COVID-19. Trimming took off 2 bases at V and 3 bases at J, with 16 bases between the two ends. CDR1 is SGHVS and CDR2 is FNYEAQ in the germline V gene. This CDR3 has 16 amino acids. Overall study results and limits: A subset of responding clones appeared in pre-infection memory, suggesting cross-reactive memory joined. Clones contracting day 15 to 85 were balanced CD4/CD8; later expanders leaned CD4+. Clones which contracted sat mainly in CM and EM if CD4+, and in EMRA if CD8+.

The chain is built from TRBV7-6 and TRBJ2-5, with unresolved D. The TCR was taken from a man in his late teens or twenties who had mild COVID-19 (a few samples of this study predate the infection). Cell type and time point are not known. What was sequenced was PBMCs or a T cell subset sorted from them (not recorded which). The DNA for the CDR3 is TGTGCCAGCAGCTTATTATCGGCCCCGGCGAAAGAGACCCAGTACTTC. Translating gives CASSLLSAPAKETQYF.